This T cell receptor (beta chain) emerged from a study of blood T cell repertoires in COVID-19. Germline CDR1 MNHEY, CDR2 SMNVEV (reference sequence). The junction had 7 bases not matched to a gene; V was cut back by 0 bases and J by 0 bases. CDR3 length equals 19 residues. Libraries were prepared by immunoSEQ multiplex PCR; TCRdb keeps only in-frame clonotypes and omits some of them. The sample records about 180,000 clones, approximately 82% being singletons. This TCR derives from a man aged 50-60 years who had recovered from COVID-19. The sample was PBMCs or T cells enriched from blood (not recorded which). The V and J genes are TRBV27 and TRBJ2-6; 8 bases are shared with TRBD2. CDR3 region: CASSLSAGVSVSGANVLTF. The DNA of the CDR3 is TGTGCCAGCAGTTTATCAGCGGGGGTATCCGTCTCTGGGGCCAACGTCCTGACTTTC.